The clone carrying this T cell receptor beta chain has more than one count but fewer than ten. What it binds is unknown. RNA transcripts provided the source from which TCR beta CDR3 regions were amplified. TCR CDR3 regions were first amplified by RT-PCR with HTBI primers. MiXCR was run by TCRdb on the multiplex PCR reads, yielding one entry per CDR3 protein. Seen here are about 660,000 distinct CDR3 sequences, about 45% observed once, and the top ten hold about 7.2%. The sample comes from a study of T cells in Graves' hyperthyroidism and ophthalmopathy. Notes on the study in general: Blood also held most thyroid clonotypes expanded beyond 0.001. The model made its ophthalmopathy prediction, and onset followed a median about 5.9 months later.

Germline V gene lookup returns CDR1 LNHDA and CDR2 SQIVND (reference sequence). This CDR3 has 13 amino acids. V gave up 2 bases and J gave up 3 bases, with 8 bases separating them. Patients showing uncontrolled infection, other autoimmune disease, pregnancy or lactation were ineligible. Each diagnosis drew on symptoms, thyroxine, TRAb, thyroid ultrasound and orbital computed tomography findings. Source material: peripheral blood or thyroid tissue (not recorded which). The chain uses TRBV19 and TRBJ2-7; D is possibly TRBD2 (5 bases). This TCR derives from an adult man with Graves' disease, either hyperthyroidism or ophthalmopathy (not recorded which). The CDR3 bases are TGTGCCAGTAGTATAAGTGCGGGCTACGAGCAGTACTTC. It codes for CASSISAGYEQYF.